This TCR beta chain was documented in a study of blood T cells in healthy people across ages. General observations from the study: Naive and antigen-experienced cells could not be conclusively compared, given unsorted PBMCs.

The authors isolated at least 6 million PBMCs per sample. J lost 7 bases, V lost 3 bases, and 5 bases had no gene match. The CDR3 is 14 amino acids. Germline V gene sequence: CDR1 LNHNV, CDR2 YYDKDF (reference sequence). Combining a sample-barcoded 5' primer with a J-beta primer mix, a second PCR ran for roughly 6 to 12 cycles. TCRdb fed the 5' RACE reads into MiXCR, producing one record per CDR3 protein. The sample yields around 990,000 distinct CDR3 sequences, 25% seen once. This clonotype was seen many times. The target antigen is unknown. This sample also belongs to another study, concerning T cells of mothers and their children. That work adds: An overlap that was slightly higher, though non-significant, was seen in related mother-child pairs versus unrelated pairs.

The sequencing input was blood. The genes are TRBV15 and TRBJ2-1, with TRBD1 identical over 8 bases. The sequence was obtained from a girl under 10 years old in good health. The chain's CDR3 is CATSRTGEANEQFF. DNA for the CDR3: TGTGCCACCAGCAGGACAGGGGAGGCGAATGAGCAGTTCTTC.